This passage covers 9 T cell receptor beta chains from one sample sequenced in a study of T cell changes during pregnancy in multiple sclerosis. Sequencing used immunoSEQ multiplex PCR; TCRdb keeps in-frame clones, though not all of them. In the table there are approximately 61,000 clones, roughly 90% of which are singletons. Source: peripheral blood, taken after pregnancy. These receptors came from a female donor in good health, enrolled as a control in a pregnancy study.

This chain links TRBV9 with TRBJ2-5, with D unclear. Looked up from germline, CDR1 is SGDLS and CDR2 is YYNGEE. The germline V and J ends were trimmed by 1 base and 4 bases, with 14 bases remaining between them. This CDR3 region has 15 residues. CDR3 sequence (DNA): TGTGCCAGCAGCGTATCGCCTGGCGCTAGAGAGACCCAGTACTTC. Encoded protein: CASSVSPGARETQYF.

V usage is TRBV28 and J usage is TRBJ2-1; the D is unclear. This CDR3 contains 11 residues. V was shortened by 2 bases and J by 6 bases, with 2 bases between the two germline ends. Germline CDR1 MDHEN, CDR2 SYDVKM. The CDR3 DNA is TGTGCCAGCAGTTTACGCAATGAGCAGTTCTTC. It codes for CASSLRNEQFF.

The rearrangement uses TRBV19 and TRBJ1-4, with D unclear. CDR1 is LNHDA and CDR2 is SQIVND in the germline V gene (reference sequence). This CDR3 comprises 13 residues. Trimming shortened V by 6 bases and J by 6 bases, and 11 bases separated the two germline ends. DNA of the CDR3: TGTGCCAGTAGCCGTACGGAGGATGAAAAACTGTTTTTT. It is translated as CASSRTEDEKLFF.

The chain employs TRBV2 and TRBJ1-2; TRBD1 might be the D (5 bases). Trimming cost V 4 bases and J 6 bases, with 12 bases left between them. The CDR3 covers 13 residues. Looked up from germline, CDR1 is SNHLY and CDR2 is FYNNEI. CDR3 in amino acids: CASSVGREDGYTF. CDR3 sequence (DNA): TGTGCCAGCAGTGTAGGCAGGGAGGATGGCTACACCTTC.

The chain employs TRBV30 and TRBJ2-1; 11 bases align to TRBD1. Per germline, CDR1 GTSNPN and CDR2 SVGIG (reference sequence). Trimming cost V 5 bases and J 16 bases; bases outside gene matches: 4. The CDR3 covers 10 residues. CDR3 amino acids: CAWGGQGAFF. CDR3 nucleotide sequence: TGTGCCTGGGGAGGACAGGGGGCATTCTTC.

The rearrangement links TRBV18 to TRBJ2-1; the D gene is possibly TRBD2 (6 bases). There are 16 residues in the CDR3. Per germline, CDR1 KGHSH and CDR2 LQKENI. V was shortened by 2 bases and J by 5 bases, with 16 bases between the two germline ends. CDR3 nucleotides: TGTGCCAGCTCACCAGGAATATTCGGGGGACACAATGAGCAGTTCTTC. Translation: CASSPGIFGGHNEQFF.

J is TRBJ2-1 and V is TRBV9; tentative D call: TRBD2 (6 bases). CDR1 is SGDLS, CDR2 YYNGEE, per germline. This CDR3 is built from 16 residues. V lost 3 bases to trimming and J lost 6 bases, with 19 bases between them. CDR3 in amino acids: CASSATGGSGGNEQFF. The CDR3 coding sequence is TGTGCCAGCAGCGCTACCGGGGGATCCGGTGGCAATGAGCAGTTCTTC.

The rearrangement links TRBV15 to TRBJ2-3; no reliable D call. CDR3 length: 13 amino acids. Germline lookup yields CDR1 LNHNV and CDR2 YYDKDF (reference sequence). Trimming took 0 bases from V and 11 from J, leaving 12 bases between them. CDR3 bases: TGTGCCACCAGCAGAGATAACAGCCTTAAGCAGTATTTT. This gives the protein CATSRDNSLKQYF. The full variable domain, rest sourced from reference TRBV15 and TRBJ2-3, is DAMVIQNPRYQVTQFGKPVTLSCSQTLNHNVMYWYQQKSSQAPKLLFHYYDKDFNNEADTPDNFQSRRPNTSFCFLDIRSPGLGDTAMYLCATSRDNSLKQYFGPGTRLTVL.

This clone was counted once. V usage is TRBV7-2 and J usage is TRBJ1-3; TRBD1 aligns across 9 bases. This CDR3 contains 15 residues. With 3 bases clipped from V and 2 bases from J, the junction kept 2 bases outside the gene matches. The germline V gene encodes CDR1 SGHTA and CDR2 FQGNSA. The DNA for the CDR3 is TGTGCCAGCAGCTTTACAGGGGGCACTGGAAACACCATATATTTT. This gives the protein CASSFTGGTGNTIYF. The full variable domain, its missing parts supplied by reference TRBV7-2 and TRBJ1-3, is GAGVSQSPSNKVTEKGKDVELRCDPISGHTALYWYRQSLGQGLEFLIYFQGNSAPDKSGLPSDRFSAERTGGSVSTLTIQRTQQEDSAVYLCASSFTGGTGNTIYFGEGSWLTVV.